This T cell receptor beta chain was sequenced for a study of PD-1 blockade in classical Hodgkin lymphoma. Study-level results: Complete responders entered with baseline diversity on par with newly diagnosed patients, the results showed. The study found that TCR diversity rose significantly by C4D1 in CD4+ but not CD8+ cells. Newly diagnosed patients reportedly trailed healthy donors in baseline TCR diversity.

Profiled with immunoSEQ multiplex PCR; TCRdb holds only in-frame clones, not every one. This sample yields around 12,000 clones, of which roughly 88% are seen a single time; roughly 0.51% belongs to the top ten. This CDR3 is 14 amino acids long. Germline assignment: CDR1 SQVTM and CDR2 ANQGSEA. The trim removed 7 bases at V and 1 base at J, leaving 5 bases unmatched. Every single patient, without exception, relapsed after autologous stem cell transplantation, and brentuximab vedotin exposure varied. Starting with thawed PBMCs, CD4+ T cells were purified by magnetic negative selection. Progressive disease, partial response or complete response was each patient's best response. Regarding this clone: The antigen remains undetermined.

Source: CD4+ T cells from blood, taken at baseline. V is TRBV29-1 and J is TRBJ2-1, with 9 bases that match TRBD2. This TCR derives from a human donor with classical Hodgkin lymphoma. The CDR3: CSAKRGVSYNEQFF. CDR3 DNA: TGCAGCGCCAAGCGGGGGGTATCCTACAATGAGCAGTTCTTC.